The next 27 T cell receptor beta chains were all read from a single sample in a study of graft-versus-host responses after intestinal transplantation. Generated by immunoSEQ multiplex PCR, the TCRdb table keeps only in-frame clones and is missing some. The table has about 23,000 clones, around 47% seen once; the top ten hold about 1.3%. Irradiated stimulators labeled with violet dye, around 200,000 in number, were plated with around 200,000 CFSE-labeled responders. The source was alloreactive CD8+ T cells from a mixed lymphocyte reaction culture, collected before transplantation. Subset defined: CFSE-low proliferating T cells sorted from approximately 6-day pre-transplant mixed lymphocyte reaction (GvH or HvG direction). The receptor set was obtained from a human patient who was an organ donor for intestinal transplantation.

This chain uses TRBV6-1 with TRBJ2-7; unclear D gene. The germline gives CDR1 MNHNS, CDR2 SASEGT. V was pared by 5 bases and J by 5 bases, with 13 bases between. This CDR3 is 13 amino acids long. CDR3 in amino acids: CASSLSGRDEQYF. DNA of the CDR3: TGTGCCAGCAGTTTGTCAGGCCGGGACGAGCAGTACTTC.

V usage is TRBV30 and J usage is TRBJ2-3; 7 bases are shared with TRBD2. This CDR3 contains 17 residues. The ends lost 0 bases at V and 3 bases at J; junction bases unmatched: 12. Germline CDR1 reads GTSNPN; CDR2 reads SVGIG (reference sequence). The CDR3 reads CAWSVQPAARETDTQYF. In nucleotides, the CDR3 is TGTGCCTGGAGTGTACAACCCGCGGCGCGGGAGACAGATACGCAGTATTTT.

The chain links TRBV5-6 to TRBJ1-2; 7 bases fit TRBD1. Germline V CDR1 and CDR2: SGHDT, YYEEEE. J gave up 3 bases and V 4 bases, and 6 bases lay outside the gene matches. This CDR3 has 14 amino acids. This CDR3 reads CASSRRQGHYGYTF. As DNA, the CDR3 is TGTGCCAGCAGCCGTAGACAGGGTCACTATGGCTACACCTTC.

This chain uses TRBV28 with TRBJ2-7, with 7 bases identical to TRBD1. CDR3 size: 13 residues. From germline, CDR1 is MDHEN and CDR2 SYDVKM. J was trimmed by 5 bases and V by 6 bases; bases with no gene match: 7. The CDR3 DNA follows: TGTGCCAGCAGCTTAAGAGACAGGGACGAGCAGTACTTC. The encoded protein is CASSLRDRDEQYF. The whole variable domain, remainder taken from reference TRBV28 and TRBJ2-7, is DVKVTQSSRYLVKRTGEKVFLECVQDMDHENMFWYRQDPGLGLRLIYFSYDVKMKEKGDIPEGYSVSREKKERFSLILESASTNQTSMYLCASSLRDRDEQYFGPGTRLTVT.

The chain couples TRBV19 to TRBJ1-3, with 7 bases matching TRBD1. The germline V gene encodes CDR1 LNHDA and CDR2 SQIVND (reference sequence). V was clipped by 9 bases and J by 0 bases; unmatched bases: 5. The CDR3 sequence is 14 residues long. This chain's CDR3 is CASPTGFSGNTIYF. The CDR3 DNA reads TGTGCCAGCCCGACAGGGTTCTCTGGAAACACCATATATTTT.

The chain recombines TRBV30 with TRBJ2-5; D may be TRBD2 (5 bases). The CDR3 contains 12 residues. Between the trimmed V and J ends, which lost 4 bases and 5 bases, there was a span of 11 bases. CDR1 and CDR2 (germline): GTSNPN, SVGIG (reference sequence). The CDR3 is CAWNAGDETQYF. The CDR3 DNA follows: TGTGCCTGGAATGCGGGTGATGAGACCCAGTACTTC.

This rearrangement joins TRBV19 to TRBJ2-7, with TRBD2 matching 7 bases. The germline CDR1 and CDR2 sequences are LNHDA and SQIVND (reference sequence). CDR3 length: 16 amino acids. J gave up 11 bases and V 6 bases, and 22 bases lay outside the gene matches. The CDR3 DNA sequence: TGTGCCAGTAGCGCTAAGCGGGAATTCACCACGTACGCGGAGTACTTC. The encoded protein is CASSAKREFTTYAEYF.

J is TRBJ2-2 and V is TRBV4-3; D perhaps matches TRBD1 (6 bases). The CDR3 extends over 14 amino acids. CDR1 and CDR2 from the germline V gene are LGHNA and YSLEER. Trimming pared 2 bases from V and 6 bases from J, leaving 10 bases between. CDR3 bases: TGCGCCAGCAGCCAAATGCAGGGGCCCGGGGAGCTGTTTTTT. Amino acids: CASSQMQGPGELFF.

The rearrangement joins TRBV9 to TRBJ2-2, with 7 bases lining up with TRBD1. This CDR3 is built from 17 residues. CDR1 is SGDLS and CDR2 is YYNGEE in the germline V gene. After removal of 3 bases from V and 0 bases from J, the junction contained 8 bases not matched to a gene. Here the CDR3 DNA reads TGTGCCAGCAGCGCAAGAAGGGACAGTCCGAACACCGGGGAGCTGTTTTTT. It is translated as CASSARRDSPNTGELFF.

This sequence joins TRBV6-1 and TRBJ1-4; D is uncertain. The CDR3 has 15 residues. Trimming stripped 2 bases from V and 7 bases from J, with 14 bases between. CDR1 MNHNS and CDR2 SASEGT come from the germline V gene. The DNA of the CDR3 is TGTGCCAGCAGTGAATATTGGGAGTGGGTTGAAAAACTGTTTTTT. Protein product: CASSEYWEWVEKLFF.

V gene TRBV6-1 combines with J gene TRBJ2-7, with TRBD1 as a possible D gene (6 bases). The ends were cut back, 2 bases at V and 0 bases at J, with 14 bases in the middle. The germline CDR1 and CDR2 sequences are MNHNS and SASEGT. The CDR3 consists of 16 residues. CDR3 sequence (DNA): TGTGCCAGCAGTGAAAGCCTTGGGGGCGCCTCCTACGAGCAGTACTTC. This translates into CASSESLGGASYEQYF.

The CDR3 sequence is CASSRDRREQYF. Written as DNA, the CDR3 is TGTGCCAGCAGCCGCGACCGTCGCGAGCAGTACTTC. The chain joins TRBV11-3 to TRBJ2-7; D unresolved. V gave up 5 bases and J gave up 6 bases, with 11 bases separating them. Germline loops: CDR1 SGHNT, CDR2 YENEEA. This CDR3 comprises 12 residues.

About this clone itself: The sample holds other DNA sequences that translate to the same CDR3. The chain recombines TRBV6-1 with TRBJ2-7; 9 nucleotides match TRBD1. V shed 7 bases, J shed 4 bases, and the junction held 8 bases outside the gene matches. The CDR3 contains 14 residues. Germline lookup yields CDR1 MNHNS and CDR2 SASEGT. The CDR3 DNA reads TGTGCCAGCAAGAAAGGACAGGGGCGGTACGAGCAGTACTTC. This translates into CASKKGQGRYEQYF.

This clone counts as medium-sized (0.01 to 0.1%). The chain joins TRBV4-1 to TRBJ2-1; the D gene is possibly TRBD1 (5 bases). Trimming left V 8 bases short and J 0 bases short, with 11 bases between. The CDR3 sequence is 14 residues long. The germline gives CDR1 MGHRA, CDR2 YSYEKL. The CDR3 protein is CASAVGHSYNEQFF. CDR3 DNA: TGCGCCAGCGCCGTCGGACACTCCTACAATGAGCAGTTCTTC.

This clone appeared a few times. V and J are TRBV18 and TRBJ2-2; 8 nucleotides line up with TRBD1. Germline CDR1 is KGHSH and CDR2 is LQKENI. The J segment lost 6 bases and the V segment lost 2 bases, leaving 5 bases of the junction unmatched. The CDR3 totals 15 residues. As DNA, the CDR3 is TGTGCCAGCTCACCAGCGACAGGGGTGGCCGGGGAGCTGTTTTTT. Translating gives CASSPATGVAGELFF.

The CDR3 DNA follows: TGTGCCAGCAGATGGGACAGGGGGGGCACAGATACGCAGTATTTT. As protein: CASRWDRGGTDTQYF. The J gene is TRBJ2-3, the V gene TRBV2; 11 positions agree with TRBD1. This CDR3 region has 15 residues. Per the germline V gene, CDR1 is SNHLY and CDR2 is FYNNEI. V trimming: 6 bases; J trimming: 1 base; junction bases outside the gene matches: 3. Complete variable domain (other parts from reference TRBV2 and TRBJ2-3): EPEVTQTPSHQVTQMGQEVILRCVPISNHLYFYWYRQILGQKVEFLVSFYNNEISEKSEIFDDQFSVERPDGSNFTLKIRSTKLEDSAMYFCASRWDRGGTDTQYFGPGTRLTVL.

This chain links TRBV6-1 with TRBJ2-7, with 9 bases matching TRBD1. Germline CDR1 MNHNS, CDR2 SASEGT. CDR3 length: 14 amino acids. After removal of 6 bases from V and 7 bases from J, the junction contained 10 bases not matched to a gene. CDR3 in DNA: TGTGCCAGCAGCCTACCTGGACAGGGGTTTGAGCAGTACTTC. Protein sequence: CASSLPGQGFEQYF.

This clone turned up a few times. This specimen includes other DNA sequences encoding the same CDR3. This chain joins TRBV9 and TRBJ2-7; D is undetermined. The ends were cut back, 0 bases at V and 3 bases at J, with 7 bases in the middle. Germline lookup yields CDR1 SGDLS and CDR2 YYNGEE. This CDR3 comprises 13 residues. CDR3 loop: CASSVGPSYEQYF. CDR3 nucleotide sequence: TGTGCCAGCAGCGTAGGACCTAGCTACGAGCAGTACTTC.

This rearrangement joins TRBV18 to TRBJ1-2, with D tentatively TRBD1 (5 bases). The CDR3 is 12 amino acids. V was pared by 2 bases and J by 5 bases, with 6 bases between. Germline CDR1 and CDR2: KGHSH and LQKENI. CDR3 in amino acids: CASSPRGYGYTF. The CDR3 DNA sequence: TGTGCCAGCTCACCAAGGGGTTATGGCTACACCTTC.

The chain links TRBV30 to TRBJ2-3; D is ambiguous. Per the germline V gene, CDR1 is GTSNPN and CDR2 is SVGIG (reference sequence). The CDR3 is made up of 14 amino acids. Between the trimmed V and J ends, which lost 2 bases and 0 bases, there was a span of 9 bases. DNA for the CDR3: TGTGCCTGGAGTTGGGTATCTAGCACAGATACGCAGTATTTT. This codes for CAWSWVSSTDTQYF.

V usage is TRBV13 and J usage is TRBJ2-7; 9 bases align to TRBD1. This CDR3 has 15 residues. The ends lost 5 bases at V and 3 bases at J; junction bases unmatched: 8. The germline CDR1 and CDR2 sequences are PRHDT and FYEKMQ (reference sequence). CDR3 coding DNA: TGTGCCAGCAGCCGACCGGGACAGGGCTACTACGAGCAGTACTTC. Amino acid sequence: CASSRPGQGYYEQYF.

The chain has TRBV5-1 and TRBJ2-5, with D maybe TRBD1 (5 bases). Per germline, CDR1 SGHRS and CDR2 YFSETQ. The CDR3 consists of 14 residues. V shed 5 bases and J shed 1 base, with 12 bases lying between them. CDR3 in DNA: TGCGCCAGCAGTCATTGGGGCCTCCAAGAGACCCAGTACTTC. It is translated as CASSHWGLQETQYF.

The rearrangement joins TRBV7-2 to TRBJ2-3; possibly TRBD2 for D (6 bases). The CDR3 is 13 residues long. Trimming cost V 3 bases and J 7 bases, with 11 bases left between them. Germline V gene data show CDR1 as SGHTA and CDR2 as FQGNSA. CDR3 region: CASSLSGTYTQYF. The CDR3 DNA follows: TGTGCCAGCAGCTTGTCCGGGACTTATACGCAGTATTTT.

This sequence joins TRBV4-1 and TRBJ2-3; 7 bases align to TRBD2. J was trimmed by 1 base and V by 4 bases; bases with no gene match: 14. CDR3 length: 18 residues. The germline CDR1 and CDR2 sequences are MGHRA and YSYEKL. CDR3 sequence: CASSPGGSTVSGTDTQYF. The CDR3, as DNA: TGCGCCAGCAGCCCGGGCGGGAGTACTGTCAGTGGCACAGATACGCAGTATTTT.

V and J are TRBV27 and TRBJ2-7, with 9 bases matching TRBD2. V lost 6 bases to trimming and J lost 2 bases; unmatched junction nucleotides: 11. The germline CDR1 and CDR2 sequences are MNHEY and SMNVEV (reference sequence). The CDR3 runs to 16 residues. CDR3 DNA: TGTGCCAGCAGCCCTATAGGTCTAGCGGGGACCTACGAGCAGTACTTC. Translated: CASSPIGLAGTYEQYF.

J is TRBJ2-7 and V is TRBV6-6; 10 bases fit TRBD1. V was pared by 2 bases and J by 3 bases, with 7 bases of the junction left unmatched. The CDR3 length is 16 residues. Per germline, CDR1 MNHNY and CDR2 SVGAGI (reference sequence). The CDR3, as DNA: TGTGCCAGCAGTTACGACCCGACAGGGGGCGGCTACGAGCAGTACTTC. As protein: CASSYDPTGGGYEQYF.

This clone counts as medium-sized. This CDR3 is CASSLGVSNTEAFF. In DNA form, the CDR3 reads TGTGCCAGCAGTTTGGGGGTCTCCAACACTGAAGCTTTCTTT. V usage is TRBV28 and J usage is TRBJ1-1; the D gene is possibly TRBD1 (5 bases). Trimming removed 3 bases from V and 2 bases from J, with 10 bases in between. This CDR3 contains 14 residues. In germline, CDR1 is MDHEN, CDR2 SYDVKM.